These T cell receptor beta chains were read from a single sample in a study of T cell responses to AZD1222 COVID-19 vaccine. TCRdb's table, derived via immunoSEQ multiplex PCR, lists solely in-frame clones and lacks some. The repertoire consists of 120,000 to 150,000 clones, with 90% occurring once and the leading ten covering 1.5% to 2%. The sample was peripheral blood, taken 28 days after the second AZD1222 dose. The receptors were sampled from an adult who received the AZD1222 COVID-19 vaccine. Both conserved end residues are part of each CDR3. The D gene is left open where the match is weak. Where a row states a size, it is once, few, many or the class of an expanded clone; other rows omit it.

abundance: -
d_gene: -
j_gene: TRBJ1-4
v_gene: TRBV6-1
CDR3nt: TGTGCCAGCAGTCAAGCGCATGGGGAAAAACTGTTTTTT
CDR3aa: CASSQAHGEKLFF

abundance: -
d_gene: TRBD1
j_gene: TRBJ1-1
v_gene: TRBV19
CDR3nt: TGTGCCAGTAGTGCTCTAGGACAGGGGAACACTGAAGCTTTCTTT
CDR3aa: CASSALGQGNTEAFF

abundance: -
d_gene: TRBD1
j_gene: TRBJ1-5
v_gene: TRBV19
CDR3nt: TGTGCCAGTAGTATTGGTCCAGGGGGCCTTCAGCCCCAGCATTTT
CDR3aa: CASSIGPGGLQPQHF

abundance: once
d_gene: -
j_gene: TRBJ1-2
v_gene: TRBV27
CDR3nt: TGTGCCAGCAGGGAGAACGGGTCGGGGTTTGGTCGAAGCTATGGCTACACCTTC
CDR3aa: CASRENGSGFGRSYGYTF

abundance: -
d_gene: -
j_gene: TRBJ1-2
v_gene: TRBV3-1/TRBV3-2
CDR3nt: TGTGCCAGCAGCCAATCCACAGGGAGGGGGAGTGGCTACACCTTC
CDR3aa: CASSQSTGRGSGYTF

abundance: -
d_gene: TRBD2
j_gene: TRBJ2-1
v_gene: TRBV7-3
CDR3nt: TGTGCCAGCAGCCTGTCCGGGACTAGGGCCAATGAGCAGTTCTTC
CDR3aa: CASSLSGTRANEQFF

abundance: -
d_gene: -
j_gene: TRBJ1-5
v_gene: TRBV9
CDR3nt: TGTGCCAGCAGCGCCGGGGCCTATAATCAGCCCCAGCATTTT
CDR3aa: CASSAGAYNQPQHF

abundance: -
d_gene: -
j_gene: TRBJ2-7
v_gene: TRBV28
CDR3nt: TGTGCCAGCAGTCCCCTCCGACAGTCCTACGAGCAGTACTTC
CDR3aa: CASSPLRQSYEQYF

abundance: -
d_gene: -
j_gene: TRBJ2-3
v_gene: TRBV9
CDR3nt: TGTGCCAGCAGCGTACGGGACTCCACAGATACGCAGTATTTT
CDR3aa: CASSVRDSTDTQYF

abundance: -
d_gene: -
j_gene: TRBJ1-3
v_gene: TRBV28
CDR3nt: TGTGCCAGCCTACAGGGAGGAAGAGGAAACACCATATATTTT
CDR3aa: CASLQGGRGNTIYF

abundance: -
d_gene: -
j_gene: TRBJ1-1
v_gene: TRBV3-1/TRBV3-2
CDR3nt: TGTGCCAGCAGCCAAACGAGGTCGGGCACTGAAGCTTTCTTT
CDR3aa: CASSQTRSGTEAFF

abundance: -
d_gene: TRBD1
j_gene: TRBJ1-1
v_gene: TRBV7-9
CDR3nt: TGTGCCAGCAGCTGGGGACAGGCAGGCACTGAAGCTTTCTTT
CDR3aa: CASSWGQAGTEAFF

abundance: -
d_gene: TRBD1
j_gene: TRBJ2-1
v_gene: TRBV10-1
CDR3nt: TGCGCCAGCAGGAAGACAGGGGGGAGTGAGCAGTTCTTC
CDR3aa: CASRKTGGSEQFF

abundance: few
d_gene: TRBD1
j_gene: TRBJ1-2
v_gene: TRBV9
CDR3nt: TGTGCCAGCAGCCCCCTCCCCGAAAAGGGGGCGAAGGGCTACACCTTC
CDR3aa: CASSPLPEKGAKGYTF

abundance: -
d_gene: -
j_gene: TRBJ1-2
v_gene: TRBV6-2/TRBV6-3
CDR3nt: TGTGCCAGCAGTTATGGTGGGGGGAACTATGGCTACACCTTC
CDR3aa: CASSYGGGNYGYTF

abundance: few
d_gene: TRBD1
j_gene: TRBJ1-1
v_gene: TRBV6-5
CDR3nt: TGTGCCAGCAAGGACAGGGGGACGAACACTGAAGCTTTCTTT
CDR3aa: CASKDRGTNTEAFF

abundance: -
d_gene: -
j_gene: TRBJ1-5
v_gene: TRBV6-5
CDR3nt: TGTGCCAGCCGCGGGGGGTGGGGACAGCCCCAGCATTTT
CDR3aa: CASRGGWGQPQHF

abundance: -
d_gene: TRBD1
j_gene: TRBJ1-1
v_gene: TRBV13
CDR3nt: TGTGCCAGCAGCTCGTACAGGGGAGGCACCACTGAAGCTTTCTTT
CDR3aa: CASSSYRGGTTEAFF

abundance: -
d_gene: -
j_gene: TRBJ2-7
v_gene: TRBV9
CDR3nt: TGTGCCAGCAGCGTAGGAACCGGAGGGGGGTCCTACGAGCAGTACTTC
CDR3aa: CASSVGTGGGSYEQYF

abundance: once
d_gene: TRBD2
j_gene: TRBJ2-1
v_gene: TRBV5-4
CDR3nt: TGTGCCAGCAGCTTGGCCGTGGGGGGGAATGAGCAGTTCTTC
CDR3aa: CASSLAVGGNEQFF

abundance: -
d_gene: TRBD2
j_gene: TRBJ2-3
v_gene: TRBV2
CDR3nt: TGTGCCAGCAGCGACGGGACTAGCCAACTGGGTACGCAGTATTTT
CDR3aa: CASSDGTSQLGTQYF

abundance: -
d_gene: -
j_gene: TRBJ2-2
v_gene: TRBV7-2
CDR3nt: TGTGCCAGCAGCTTTACGCGGGGCACCGGGGAGCTGTTTTTT
CDR3aa: CASSFTRGTGELFF

abundance: -
d_gene: TRBD2
j_gene: TRBJ2-1
v_gene: TRBV27
CDR3nt: TGTGCCAGCAGTTTATTCCTAGCGGGAGGCTCCTACAATGAGCAGTTCTTC
CDR3aa: CASSLFLAGGSYNEQFF

abundance: -
d_gene: TRBD2
j_gene: TRBJ2-1
v_gene: TRBV9
CDR3nt: TGTGCCAGCAGCGCCTCTAGCGGCAATGAGCAGTTCTTC
CDR3aa: CASSASSGNEQFF

abundance: -
d_gene: -
j_gene: TRBJ2-5
v_gene: TRBV29-1
CDR3nt: TGCAGCGCCCCGGGGGGCGGGAGTTCGTTGGAGACCCAGTACTTC
CDR3aa: CSAPGGGSSLETQYF

abundance: -
d_gene: -
j_gene: TRBJ1-2
v_gene: TRBV5-4
CDR3nt: TGTGCCAGCCCAGCCCCGGGGGGGCGCGCCTATGGCTACACCTTC
CDR3aa: CASPAPGGRAYGYTF

abundance: -
d_gene: -
j_gene: TRBJ2-1
v_gene: TRBV7-6
CDR3nt: TGTGCCAGCAGCTTGCGCCAGGGGCAGGCTAACTCCTACAATGAGCAGTTCTTC
CDR3aa: CASSLRQGQANSYNEQFF

abundance: -
d_gene: -
j_gene: TRBJ1-1
v_gene: TRBV18
CDR3nt: TGTGCCAGCGCCGACGGCCGGAACACTGAAGCTTTCTTT
CDR3aa: CASADGRNTEAFF

abundance: -
d_gene: TRBD1
j_gene: TRBJ1-1
v_gene: TRBV15
CDR3nt: TGTGCCACCAGCAGAGATACAGGGGTGCTTGGCACTGAAGCTTTCTTT
CDR3aa: CATSRDTGVLGTEAFF

abundance: -
d_gene: -
j_gene: TRBJ1-2
v_gene: TRBV28
CDR3nt: TGTGCCAGCAGTTTAGTGGGGGCAGATGGCTACACCTTC
CDR3aa: CASSLVGADGYTF

abundance: -
d_gene: TRBD1
j_gene: TRBJ2-1
v_gene: TRBV6-4
CDR3nt: TGTGCCAGCAGTGACGGGGACAGGGCCTACAATGAGCAGTTCTTC
CDR3aa: CASSDGDRAYNEQFF

abundance: -
d_gene: -
j_gene: TRBJ1-1
v_gene: TRBV3-1/TRBV3-2
CDR3nt: TGTGCCAGCAGCCAAGCTTTGACTGAAGCTTTCTTT
CDR3aa: CASSQALTEAFF

abundance: -
d_gene: TRBD1
j_gene: TRBJ2-1
v_gene: TRBV18
CDR3nt: TGTGCCAGCTCACCAAACCGACAGGGGATCGGCCAATATGAGCAGTTCTTC
CDR3aa: CASSPNRQGIGQYEQFF

abundance: -
d_gene: -
j_gene: TRBJ1-1
v_gene: TRBV19
CDR3nt: TGTGCCAGTACCCCTTTGGGGGTAGGAACGAACACTGAAGCTTTCTTT
CDR3aa: CASTPLGVGTNTEAFF

abundance: once
d_gene: TRBD1
j_gene: TRBJ1-5
v_gene: TRBV6-5
CDR3nt: TGTGCCAGCAGCCCCCAGGGGGCGCGAGATCAGCCCCAGCATTTT
CDR3aa: CASSPQGARDQPQHF

abundance: once
d_gene: -
j_gene: TRBJ2-1
v_gene: TRBV5-4
CDR3nt: TGTGCCAGCAGCTTGATCTCAGGGGCGGGCAATGAGCAGTTCTTC
CDR3aa: CASSLISGAGNEQFF

abundance: -
d_gene: TRBD1
j_gene: TRBJ1-3
v_gene: TRBV28
CDR3nt: TGTGCCAGCAAGGACAGGGCATCTGGAAACACCATATATTTT
CDR3aa: CASKDRASGNTIYF

abundance: -
d_gene: TRBD2
j_gene: TRBJ2-1
v_gene: TRBV7-9
CDR3nt: TGTGCCAGCAGCCCTGTTAGCGGGTCCTACAATGAGCAGTTCTTC
CDR3aa: CASSPVSGSYNEQFF

abundance: -
d_gene: -
j_gene: TRBJ1-2
v_gene: TRBV29-1
CDR3nt: TGCAGCGTTGAAGGTCCAGGGGCTAACTATGGCTACACCTTC
CDR3aa: CSVEGPGANYGYTF

abundance: -
d_gene: TRBD2
j_gene: TRBJ2-3
v_gene: TRBV7-2
CDR3nt: TGTGCCAGCAGCCCTAGCGGGAGGAGCACAGATACGCAGTATTTT
CDR3aa: CASSPSGRSTDTQYF

abundance: -
d_gene: TRBD1
j_gene: TRBJ2-2
v_gene: TRBV30
CDR3nt: TGTGCCTGGAGTTTGCCCGGGACAGGGAGCACCGGGGAGCTGTTTTTT
CDR3aa: CAWSLPGTGSTGELFF

abundance: -
d_gene: -
j_gene: TRBJ2-2
v_gene: TRBV7-2
CDR3nt: TGTGCCAGCAGCTTATCTCACGGGGCAGGGGTATGGGCCGGGGAGCTGTTTTTT
CDR3aa: CASSLSHGAGVWAGELFF

abundance: -
d_gene: TRBD2
j_gene: TRBJ2-2
v_gene: TRBV28
CDR3nt: TGTGCCAGCAGTCGGACTAGCAGTCGATTAATCACCGGGGAGCTGTTTTTT
CDR3aa: CASSRTSSRLITGELFF

abundance: -
d_gene: -
j_gene: TRBJ1-2
v_gene: TRBV3-1/TRBV3-2
CDR3nt: TGTGCCAGCAGCGCCCCACACCTGGGCTATGGCTACACCTTC
CDR3aa: CASSAPHLGYGYTF

abundance: -
d_gene: -
j_gene: TRBJ2-2
v_gene: TRBV3-1/TRBV3-2
CDR3nt: TGTGCCAGCAGCCGACCGGGACTGCGTGACACCGGGGAGCTGTTTTTT
CDR3aa: CASSRPGLRDTGELFF

abundance: -
d_gene: -
j_gene: TRBJ1-1
v_gene: TRBV5-1
CDR3nt: TGCGCCAGCAGCCAACAGCAGAACACTGAAGCTTTCTTT
CDR3aa: CASSQQQNTEAFF

abundance: few
d_gene: TRBD1
j_gene: TRBJ2-3
v_gene: TRBV6-2/TRBV6-3
CDR3nt: TGTGCCAGCAGTACCCTACGGACAGGGATTAAACCCACAGATACGCAGTATTTT
CDR3aa: CASSTLRTGIKPTDTQYF

abundance: once
d_gene: -
j_gene: TRBJ1-2
v_gene: TRBV19
CDR3nt: TGTGCCAGTAGTAACTATGTGGCAGGGCTCTATGGCTACACCTTC
CDR3aa: CASSNYVAGLYGYTF

abundance: once
d_gene: -
j_gene: TRBJ1-1
v_gene: TRBV30
CDR3nt: TGTGCCACCGCTGGTAGGAACAGGGCAGCTTTCTTT
CDR3aa: CATAGRNRAAFF

abundance: few
d_gene: -
j_gene: TRBJ2-1
v_gene: TRBV7-3
CDR3nt: TGTGCCAGCAGCTTAAATCCCGACAGACCCTACAATGAGCAGTTCTTC
CDR3aa: CASSLNPDRPYNEQFF

abundance: -
d_gene: -
j_gene: TRBJ1-2
v_gene: TRBV19
CDR3nt: TGTGCCAGTAGTATTACAACTAACTATGGCTACACCTTC
CDR3aa: CASSITTNYGYTF

abundance: -
d_gene: TRBD2
j_gene: TRBJ2-1
v_gene: TRBV9
CDR3nt: TGTGCCAGCAGCACCGGGGGGAGGCGACTAGCGGGAGACAATGAGCAGTTCTTC
CDR3aa: CASSTGGRRLAGDNEQFF

abundance: -
d_gene: -
j_gene: TRBJ2-2
v_gene: TRBV10-3
CDR3nt: TGTGCCATCAGAGATTACCGGGAGCCAAACACCGGGGAGCTGTTTTTT
CDR3aa: CAIRDYREPNTGELFF

abundance: -
d_gene: -
j_gene: TRBJ2-2
v_gene: TRBV5-4
CDR3nt: TGTGCCAGCAGCAAGCCGGGACAGAACACCGGGGAGCTGTTTTTT
CDR3aa: CASSKPGQNTGELFF

abundance: -
d_gene: TRBD2
j_gene: TRBJ2-5
v_gene: TRBV6-1
CDR3nt: TGTGCCAGCAGTGCGACCGGGACTAGCGGGGGGTTGACCCAGTACTTC
CDR3aa: CASSATGTSGGLTQYF